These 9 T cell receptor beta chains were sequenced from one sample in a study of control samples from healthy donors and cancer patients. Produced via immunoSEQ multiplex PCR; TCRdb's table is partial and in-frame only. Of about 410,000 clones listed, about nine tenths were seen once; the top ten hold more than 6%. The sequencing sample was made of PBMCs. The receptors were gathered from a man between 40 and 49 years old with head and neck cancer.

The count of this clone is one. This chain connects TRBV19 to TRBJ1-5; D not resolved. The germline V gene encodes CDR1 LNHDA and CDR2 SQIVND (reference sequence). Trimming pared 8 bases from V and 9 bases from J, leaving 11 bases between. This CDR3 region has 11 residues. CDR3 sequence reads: CASGPVRPQHF. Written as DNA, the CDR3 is TGTGCCAGTGGGCCGGTGAGGCCCCAGCATTTT.

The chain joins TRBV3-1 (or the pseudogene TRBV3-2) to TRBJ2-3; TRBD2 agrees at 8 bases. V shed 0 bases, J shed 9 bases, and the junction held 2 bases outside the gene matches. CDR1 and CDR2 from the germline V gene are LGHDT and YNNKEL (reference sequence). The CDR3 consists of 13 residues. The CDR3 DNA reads TGTGCCAGCAGCCAAGAACGCGGGGGGACGCAGTATTTT. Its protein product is CASSQERGGTQYF.

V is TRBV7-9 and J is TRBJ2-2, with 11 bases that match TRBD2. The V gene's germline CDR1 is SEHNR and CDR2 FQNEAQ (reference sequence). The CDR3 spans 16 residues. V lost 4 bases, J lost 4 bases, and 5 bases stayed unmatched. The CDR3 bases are TGTGCCAGCAGCTCCAGACTAGCGGGACCCACCGGGGAGCTGTTTTTT. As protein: CASSSRLAGPTGELFF.

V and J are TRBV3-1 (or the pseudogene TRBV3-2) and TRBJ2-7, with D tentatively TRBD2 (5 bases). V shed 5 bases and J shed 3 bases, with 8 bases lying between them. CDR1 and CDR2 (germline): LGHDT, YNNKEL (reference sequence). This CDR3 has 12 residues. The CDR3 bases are TGTGCCAGCAGCGACTACAGCTACGAGCAGTACTTC. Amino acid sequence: CASSDYSYEQYF.

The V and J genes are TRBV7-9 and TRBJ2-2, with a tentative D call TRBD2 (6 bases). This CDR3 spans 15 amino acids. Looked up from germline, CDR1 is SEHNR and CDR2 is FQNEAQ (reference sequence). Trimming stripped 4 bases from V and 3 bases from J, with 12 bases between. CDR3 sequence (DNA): TGTGCCAGCAGCTGGGGAGGTTGGGACACCGGGGAGCTGTTTTTT. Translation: CASSWGGWDTGELFF.

Here the CDR3 reads CASSYGKLGTEAFF. The CDR3 DNA is TGTGCCAGCAGTTACGGGAAGTTGGGGACTGAAGCTTTCTTT. The chain joins TRBV6-5 to TRBJ1-1; D not certain. Trimming stripped 2 bases from V and 5 bases from J, with 12 bases between. Germline CDR1 reads MNHEY; CDR2 reads SVGAGI. The CDR3 contains 14 residues.

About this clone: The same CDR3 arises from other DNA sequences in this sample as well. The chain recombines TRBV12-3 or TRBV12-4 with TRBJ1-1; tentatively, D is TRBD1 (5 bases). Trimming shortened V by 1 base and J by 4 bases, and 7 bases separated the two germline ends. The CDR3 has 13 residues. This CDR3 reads CASSLGGGTEAFF. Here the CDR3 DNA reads TGTGCCAGCAGTTTAGGGGGGGGCACTGAAGCTTTCTTT.

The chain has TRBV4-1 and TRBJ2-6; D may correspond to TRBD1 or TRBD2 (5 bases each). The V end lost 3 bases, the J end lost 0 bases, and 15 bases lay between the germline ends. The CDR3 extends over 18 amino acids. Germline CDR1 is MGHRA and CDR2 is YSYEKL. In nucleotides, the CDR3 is TGCGCCAGCAGCCAGGCCGGGACGGTGAGCTCTGGGGCCAACGTCCTGACTTTC. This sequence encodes CASSQAGTVSSGANVLTF.

The CDR3 region has the DNA TGTGCCAGTAGTATTGGGCAGGCCTACACCGGGGAGCTGTTTTTT. Its protein is CASSIGQAYTGELFF. This chain uses TRBV19 with TRBJ2-2; no definite D call. This CDR3 region has 15 residues. From germline, CDR1 is LNHDA and CDR2 SQIVND (reference sequence). The V end lost 3 bases, the J end lost 3 bases, and 11 bases lay between the germline ends.